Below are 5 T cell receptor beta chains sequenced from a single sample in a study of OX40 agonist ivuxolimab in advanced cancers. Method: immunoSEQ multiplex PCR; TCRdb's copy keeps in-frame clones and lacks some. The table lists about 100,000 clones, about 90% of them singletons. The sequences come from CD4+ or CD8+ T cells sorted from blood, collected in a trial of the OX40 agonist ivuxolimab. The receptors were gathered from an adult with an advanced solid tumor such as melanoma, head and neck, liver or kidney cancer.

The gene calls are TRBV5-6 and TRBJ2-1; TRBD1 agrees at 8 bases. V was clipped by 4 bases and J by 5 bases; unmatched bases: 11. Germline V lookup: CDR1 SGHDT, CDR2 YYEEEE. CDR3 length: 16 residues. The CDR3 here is CASSRGTGDPDNEQFF. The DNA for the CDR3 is TGTGCCAGCAGCCGGGGGACAGGAGATCCGGACAATGAGCAGTTCTTC.

The CDR3 DNA reads TGTGCCAGTAGTATTCCAGCGGGGGGGCGGGATACGCAGTATTTT. Amino acid sequence: CASSIPAGGRDTQYF. The chain combines TRBV19 with TRBJ2-3; TRBD2 matches at 10 bases. The CDR3 totals 15 residues. CDR1 is LNHDA, CDR2 SQIVND, per germline (reference sequence). With 3 bases clipped from V and 6 bases from J, the junction kept 6 bases outside the gene matches.

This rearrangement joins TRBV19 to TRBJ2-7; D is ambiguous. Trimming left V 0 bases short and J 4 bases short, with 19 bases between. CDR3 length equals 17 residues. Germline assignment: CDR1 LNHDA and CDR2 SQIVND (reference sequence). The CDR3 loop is CASSIDYLGGKDYEQYF. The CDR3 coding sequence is TGTGCCAGTAGTATAGACTACCTAGGCGGAAAAGATTACGAGCAGTACTTC. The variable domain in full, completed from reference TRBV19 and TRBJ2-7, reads DGGITQSPKYLFRKEGQNVTLSCEQNLNHDAMYWYRQDPGQGLRLIYYSQIVNDFQKGDIAEGYSVSREKKESFPLTVTSAQKNPTAFYLCASSIDYLGGKDYEQYFGPGTRLTVT.

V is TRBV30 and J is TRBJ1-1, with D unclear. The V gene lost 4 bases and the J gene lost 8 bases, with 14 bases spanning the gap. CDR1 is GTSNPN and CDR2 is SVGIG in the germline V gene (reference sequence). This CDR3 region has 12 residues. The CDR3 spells CAWNRQRVEAFF. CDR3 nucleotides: TGTGCCTGGAATAGGCAGAGAGTGGAAGCTTTCTTT.

For the CDR3, the DNA is TGCGCCAGCAGCTTAACCGGGACTCAAACAGATACGCAGTATTTT. Translated, it gives CASSLTGTQTDTQYF. V usage is TRBV5-1 and J usage is TRBJ2-3; D is perhaps TRBD2 (6 bases). The V gene's germline CDR1 is SGHRS and CDR2 YFSETQ. The CDR3 has 15 residues. Trimming stripped 2 bases from V and 3 bases from J, with 13 bases between. Based on the CDR3 plus reference TRBV5-1 and TRBJ2-3, the full variable domain is KAGVTQTPRYLIKTRGQQVTLSCSPISGHRSVSWYQQTPGQGLQFLFEYFSETQRNKGNFPGRFSGRQFSNSRSEMNVSTLELGDSALYLCASSLTGTQTDTQYFGPGTRLTVL.